The clone carrying this T cell receptor beta chain was counted once. Antigen specificity is unknown. Combined were second doses at about 4 or about 12 weeks. This sample was included in a study of T cell responses to AZD1222 COVID-19 vaccine. Libraries were prepared by immunoSEQ multiplex PCR; TCRdb keeps only in-frame clonotypes and omits some of them. Among fewer than 70,000 clones, about 83% were seen once, and the ten largest hold under 4.5%. V was pared by 10 bases and J by 6 bases, with 14 bases between. This CDR3 is built from 12 residues. Germline V CDR1 and CDR2: MNHNY, SVGAGI (reference sequence). Study-wide results and limits: Most donors were white British, females outnumbered males, and clonal diversity was possibly underestimated.

The source of this sequence is an adult who received the AZD1222 COVID-19 vaccine. The chain is built from TRBV6-6 and TRBJ2-3, with D possibly matching TRBD1 (6 bases). The specimen was peripheral blood, collected 28 days after the second AZD1222 dose. The CDR3 DNA follows: TGTGCCACTTCTAACACAGGGGATACGCAGTATTTT. Encoded protein: CATSNTGDTQYF.